Below, one T cell receptor beta chain is given with its context. Its antigen is as yet unknown. In the PCR, 60 Vbeta and 13 Jbeta primers were used. Clones were read by immunoSEQ multiplex PCR, and TCRdb kept only the in-frame ones, dropping some. This sample carries roughly 150,000 clones, over 80% of them seen once, and the ten largest clones take about 1.4%. This sample is part of a study of cytomegalovirus exposure and HLA in healthy donors. Study-wide points: There were reportedly fewer N-insertions in an Asian-associated ancestry cluster than the approximately 640-donor mean, in a later analysis. Follow-up analysis later connected one missense variant in DCLRE1C with trimming of TCR beta V- and J-genes. Being productive about 90% or about 30% of the time was typical of most TCR beta V segments in an earlier analysis.

This CDR3 comprises 13 residues. Trimming removed 0 bases at V and 7 bases at J, with 7 bases between. CDR1 is SGHNT and CDR2 is YENEEA in the germline V gene. The sequence was obtained from a woman between 18 and 30 years old in good health and CMV-seronegative. The V call is TRBV11-3, the J call TRBJ1-5, with D uncertain. Sequenced sample: PBMCs. The CDR3 spells CASSLEEGQPQHF. CDR3 DNA sequence: TGTGCCAGCAGCTTAGAGGAGGGACAGCCCCAGCATTTT.